This is a list of T cell receptor beta chains from one sample in a study of T cells after yellow fever vaccination. MiXCR, run by TCRdb on the 5' RACE reads, gives a single entry per CDR3 protein. The sample contains 450,000 to 650,000 distinct CDR3 sequences, 21% of which appear only once. The input for sequencing was PBMCs, taken around 3 weeks after the first yellow fever vaccination. These receptors originate from a man aged 18 to 35 who received the YFV17D yellow fever vaccine. The CDR3 runs from the conserved cysteine through the conserved F or W. D genes are given only for firm matches. Expanded clones get a size class; other rows say once, few or many, or leave the size out.

abundance | j_gene | d_gene | v_gene | CDR3aa | CDR3nt
few | TRBJ2-2 | NA | TRBV7-7 | CASSSSRSNTGELFF | TGTGCCAGCAGCTCCTCTCGGAGCAATACCGGGGAGCTGTTTTTT
NA | TRBJ2-3 | NA | TRBV20-1 | CSARGPARRDTQYF | TGCAGTGCTAGGGGGCCAGCGAGGCGCGATACGCAGTATTTT
NA | TRBJ1-1 | NA | TRBV29-1 | CSVGYPQRPNTEAFF | TGCAGCGTTGGGTATCCCCAGCGACCCAACACTGAAGCTTTCTTT
few | TRBJ2-2 | TRBD2 | TRBV6-2/TRBV6-3 | CASSLLAGPAGTGELFF | TGTGCCAGCAGTTTACTAGCGGGACCCGCGGGGACCGGGGAGCTGTTTTTT
NA | TRBJ2-2 | NA | TRBV11-2 | CASSLALGGYTGELFF | TGTGCCAGCAGCTTAGCCCTAGGAGGGTACACCGGGGAGCTGTTTTTT
NA | TRBJ1-1 | TRBD1 | TRBV5-5 | CASSLRRLGQGNTEAFF | TGTGCCAGCAGCCTACGACGCCTTGGACAGGGGAACACTGAAGCTTTCTTT
few | TRBJ1-1 | NA | TRBV7-9 | CATRGGYTTEAFF | TGTGCCACTAGGGGAGGGTACACCACTGAAGCTTTCTTT
few | TRBJ2-7 | NA | TRBV20-1 | CSAFTDSYEQYF | TGCAGTGCCTTTACGGACTCCTACGAGCAGTACTTC
many | TRBJ2-2 | NA | TRBV29-1 | CSVGAPGAGTGELFF | TGCAGCGTTGGTGCCCCTGGGGCAGGCACCGGGGAGCTGTTTTTT
NA | TRBJ1-1 | NA | TRBV7-2 | CASSLHFGVTEAFF | TGTGCCAGCAGCTTACATTTCGGGGTTACTGAAGCTTTCTTT
few | TRBJ2-7 | TRBD1 | TRBV20-1 | CSARDRQGPSYEQYF | TGCAGTGCTAGAGATCGACAGGGGCCCTCCTACGAGCAGTACTTC
NA | TRBJ2-1 | TRBD2 | TRBV18 | CASSPRNRLAGGKHEQFF | TGTGCCAGCTCACCCCGTAACAGACTAGCGGGGGGGAAGCATGAGCAGTTCTTC
few | TRBJ2-5 | TRBD1 | TRBV6-2/TRBV6-3 | CASSGHRGLLRETQYF | TGTGCCAGCAGTGGCCACAGGGGGCTTCTCAGAGAGACCCAGTACTTC
few | TRBJ1-2 | NA | TRBV4-3 | CASSQDRQGREGYTF | TGCGCCAGCAGCCAAGATCGTCAGGGGCGCGAAGGCTACACCTTC
NA | TRBJ1-2 | NA | TRBV7-2 | CASSAWGSQGYTF | TGTGCCAGCAGCGCTTGGGGCTCGCAGGGCTACACCTTC
few | TRBJ1-2 | NA | TRBV6-2/TRBV6-3 | CASSWARGYTF | TGTGCCAGCAGTTGGGCGAGGGGCTACACCTTC
few | TRBJ2-4 | NA | TRBV11-2 | CASSSIRGRRGIAKNIQYF | TGTGCCAGCAGCTCCATACGGGGGCGAAGGGGGATAGCCAAAAACATTCAGTACTTC
few | TRBJ2-5 | NA | TRBV7-9 | CASSPWGEQETQYF | TGTGCCAGCAGCCCTTGGGGAGAACAAGAGACCCAGTACTTC
few | TRBJ2-3 | NA | TRBV4-2 | CASSQGDRGDTQYF | TGTGCCAGCAGCCAAGGCGACCGGGGGGATACGCAGTATTTT
NA | TRBJ2-3 | TRBD2 | TRBV12-3/TRBV12-4 | CASSWLAGRGGTDTQYF | TGTGCCAGCAGTTGGCTAGCGGGGCGGGGCGGGACAGATACGCAGTATTTT
few | TRBJ2-3 | NA | TRBV2 | CASSEALRNTDTQYF | TGTGCCAGCAGTGAAGCGCTTAGGAACACAGATACGCAGTATTTT
NA | TRBJ2-7 | TRBD2 | TRBV6-2/TRBV6-3 | CASSFAGGYEQYF | TGTGCCAGCAGTTTCGCGGGAGGCTACGAGCAGTACTTC
NA | TRBJ2-2 | TRBD2 | TRBV28 | CASRGTSGGAAGELFF | TGTGCCAGCAGAGGAACTAGCGGGGGGGCAGCCGGGGAGCTGTTTTTT
NA | TRBJ2-1 | NA | TRBV4-2 | CASSQAGTVNEQFF | TGTGCCAGCAGCCAAGCGGGGACGGTCAATGAGCAGTTCTTC
many | TRBJ2-7 | NA | TRBV7-9 | CASSLGSGRNEQYF | TGTGCCAGCAGCTTAGGGTCAGGGCGGAACGAGCAGTACTTC
NA | TRBJ1-2 | TRBD1 | TRBV20-1 | CSARVTGGFAGGYTF | TGCAGTGCTAGAGTCACAGGGGGTTTTGCAGGAGGCTACACCTTC
few | TRBJ2-1 | TRBD1 | TRBV7-9 | CASSISPGQGISNEQFF | TGTGCCAGCAGCATATCTCCGGGACAGGGGATAAGCAATGAGCAGTTCTTC
NA | TRBJ2-1 | NA | TRBV6-6 | CASSYDSHNEQFF | TGTGCCAGCAGTTATGACTCCCACAATGAGCAGTTCTTC
few | TRBJ2-6 | NA | TRBV5-6 | CAAGFSGANVLTF | TGTGCCGCGGGGTTCTCTGGGGCCAACGTCCTGACTTTC
few | TRBJ1-5 | NA | TRBV28 | CASSFGGPSNQPQHF | TGTGCCAGCAGTTTCGGTGGACCTAGCAATCAGCCCCAGCATTTT
few | TRBJ1-6 | NA | TRBV6-1 | CASRVTSKISPLHF | TGTGCCAGCAGGGTTACAAGTAAGATTTCACCCCTCCACTTT
NA | TRBJ1-1 | TRBD1 | TRBV5-1 | CASSSRPGRQGNTEAFF | TGCGCCAGCAGCTCGAGACCCGGGCGACAGGGCAACACTGAAGCTTTCTTT
NA | TRBJ1-4 | TRBD1 | TRBV15 | CATSYRSGGKLFF | TGTGCCACCAGCTACCGCTCAGGGGGAAAACTGTTTTTT
few | TRBJ2-2 | TRBD2 | TRBV9 | CASSVFSSGGPNTGELFF | TGTGCCAGCAGCGTATTTTCTAGCGGGGGTCCAAACACCGGGGAGCTGTTTTTT
few | TRBJ1-5 | NA | TRBV12-3/TRBV12-4 | CASSLGGLGNQPQHF | TGTGCCAGCAGTTTAGGAGGGCTTGGGAATCAGCCCCAGCATTTT
many | TRBJ2-2 | NA | TRBV7-2 | CASSFYSNTGELFF | TGTGCCAGCAGCTTTTACAGTAACACCGGGGAGCTGTTTTTT
NA | TRBJ2-3 | NA | TRBV5-1 | CASSSPMGLTRDTQYF | TGCGCCAGCAGCTCACCTATGGGCCTGACAAGAGATACGCAGTATTTT
many | TRBJ1-1 | NA | TRBV10-3 | CATRFFGTEAFF | TGTGCCACCAGGTTTTTTGGCACTGAAGCTTTCTTT
NA | TRBJ2-5 | TRBD2 | TRBV6-5 | CASSYLGLATEETQYF | TGTGCCAGCAGTTACCTGGGACTAGCGACCGAAGAGACCCAGTACTTC
few | TRBJ2-5 | NA | TRBV5-1 | CASSLLPGGETQYF | TGCGCCAGCAGCTTGTTACCAGGCGGCGAGACCCAGTACTTC
NA | TRBJ2-1 | TRBD2 | TRBV5-1 | CASRLAGGPGYEQFF | TGCGCCAGCAGACTAGCGGGGGGGCCAGGGTATGAGCAGTTCTTC
few | TRBJ2-5 | NA | TRBV9 | CASSRGGGPQETQYF | TGTGCCAGCAGCCGAGGGGGGGGTCCTCAAGAGACCCAGTACTTC
NA | TRBJ2-4 | TRBD2 | TRBV27 | CASSLNSGGLAKNIQYF | TGTGCCAGCAGTTTAAATAGCGGGGGGCTAGCCAAAAACATTCAGTACTTC
NA | TRBJ1-2 | NA | TRBV7-9 | CASSRSGITYGYTF | TGTGCCAGCAGCCGAAGTGGCATTACCTATGGCTACACCTTC
NA | TRBJ1-5 | NA | TRBV4-1 | CASSQERGGRAQHF | TGCGCCAGCAGCCAAGAACGGGGTGGTAGGGCCCAGCATTTT
few | TRBJ2-1 | TRBD2 | TRBV7-9 | CASSYSGGAPNNEQFF | TGTGCCAGCAGCTATAGCGGGGGGGCACCCAATAATGAGCAGTTCTTC
few | TRBJ2-4 | NA | TRBV29-1 | CSVGGALAKNIQYF | TGCAGCGTTGGGGGCGCCCTAGCCAAAAACATTCAGTACTTC
few | TRBJ2-3 | TRBD1 | TRBV5-1 | CASSLVQTGFDTQYF | TGCGCCAGCAGCTTGGTCCAGACAGGGTTCGATACGCAGTATTTT
few | TRBJ2-2 | NA | TRBV7-9 | CASSSGTHNTGELFF | TGTGCCAGCAGCTCCGGGACCCACAACACCGGGGAGCTGTTTTTT
few | TRBJ1-6 | NA | TRBV4-1 | CASSQRRSNSPLHF | TGCGCCAGCAGCCAAAGGCGTTCTAATTCACCCCTCCACTTT
NA | TRBJ1-2 | TRBD1 | TRBV7-9 | CASSSSDRENYGYTF | TGTGCCAGCAGCTCCTCCGACAGGGAGAATTATGGCTACACCTTC
few | TRBJ2-5 | NA | TRBV11-2 | CASSLAGGSFQETQYF | TGTGCCAGCAGCTTAGCCGGGGGCAGTTTCCAAGAGACCCAGTACTTC
few | TRBJ2-7 | NA | TRBV7-9 | CASSPPGGRVYEQYF | TGTGCCAGCAGCCCCCCCGGTGGAAGGGTCTACGAGCAGTACTTC
few | TRBJ2-3 | NA | TRBV5-1 | CASSVTGDTQYF | TGCGCCAGCAGCGTGACTGGCGATACGCAGTATTTT
few | TRBJ1-1 | NA | TRBV7-2 | CASSLTLRNTEAFF | TGTGCCAGCAGCTTAACCCTCCGGAACACTGAAGCTTTCTTT